A selection of T cell receptor beta chains follows, all from one sample in a study of T-cell memory formation after mild COVID-19. TCRdb redid the calling of the 5' RACE reads with MiXCR, one entry per CDR3 protein. The repertoire holds about 110,000 distinct CDR3 sequences, 15% to 20% seen once, with over 4.5% in the top ten. The specimen was PBMCs or a T cell subset sorted from them (not recorded which). The receptors here all came from a man aged 18-30 years who had mild COVID-19 (a few samples of this study predate the infection). Cell type and time point are not known. CDR3s leave out the opening cysteine and the closing phenylalanine or tryptophan. Part of the rows lack a size; the others show once, few, many or a class for expanded clones.

clone size: few; J gene: TRBJ1-5; V gene: TRBV7-8; CDR3 protein: ASSLVNRNQPQH
clone size: NA; J gene: TRBJ2-5; V gene: TRBV10-3; CDR3 protein: AISDPDSFQETQY
clone size: many; J gene: TRBJ2-5; V gene: TRBV20-1; CDR3 protein: SARRQQETQY
clone size: NA; J gene: TRBJ2-3; V gene: TRBV18; CDR3 protein: ASSPVESTDTQY
clone size: few; J gene: TRBJ2-3; V gene: TRBV20-1; CDR3 protein: SASATSGAADTQY
clone size: few; J gene: TRBJ2-6; V gene: TRBV2; CDR3 protein: ATPVSLEANVLT
clone size: NA; J gene: TRBJ1-5; V gene: TRBV2; CDR3 protein: ASIRGETGRQH
clone size: NA; J gene: TRBJ2-2; V gene: TRBV14; CDR3 protein: ASSFAGYTGELF
clone size: NA; J gene: TRBJ1-1; V gene: TRBV5-1; CDR3 protein: ASSSLDRGSTEAF
clone size: NA; J gene: TRBJ2-2; V gene: TRBV21-1; CDR3 protein: ASSKKGTNDSNTGELF
clone size: few; J gene: TRBJ2-7; V gene: TRBV20-1; CDR3 protein: SVGTDSYEQY
clone size: few; J gene: TRBJ2-7; V gene: TRBV25-1; CDR3 protein: ASIGQFPYEQY
clone size: few; J gene: TRBJ2-6; V gene: TRBV12-3/TRBV12-4; CDR3 protein: ASSPGNSGANVLT
clone size: few; J gene: TRBJ2-1; V gene: TRBV5-1; CDR3 protein: ASSLEPTSYEQF
clone size: NA; J gene: TRBJ1-1; V gene: TRBV7-9; CDR3 protein: ASSHRGTVNTEAF
clone size: NA; J gene: TRBJ1-2; V gene: TRBV3-1; CDR3 protein: ASSHDRDSLPRGYT
clone size: few; J gene: TRBJ2-3; V gene: TRBV3-1; CDR3 protein: ASSQSGTRGADTQY
clone size: few; J gene: TRBJ1-1; V gene: TRBV7-9; CDR3 protein: ASRLEPNTEAF
clone size: few; J gene: TRBJ1-2; V gene: TRBV12-3/TRBV12-4; CDR3 protein: ASRPTGGGFGYT
clone size: NA; J gene: TRBJ1-3; V gene: TRBV10-1; CDR3 protein: ASSDDGTGRNTIY
clone size: NA; J gene: TRBJ1-2; V gene: TRBV20-1; CDR3 protein: SAIGPGGYT
clone size: many; J gene: TRBJ2-3; V gene: TRBV5-4; CDR3 protein: ASSHDNSGLDTQY
clone size: NA; J gene: TRBJ2-1; V gene: TRBV29-1; CDR3 protein: SVARYNEQF
clone size: NA; J gene: TRBJ2-7; V gene: TRBV12-3/TRBV12-4; CDR3 protein: ASSQQQGAYEQY
clone size: few; J gene: TRBJ2-3; V gene: TRBV5-1; CDR3 protein: ASSFGQGAADTQY
clone size: NA; J gene: TRBJ2-4; V gene: TRBV28; CDR3 protein: ASTERGGTIQY
clone size: NA; J gene: TRBJ2-2; V gene: TRBV29-1; CDR3 protein: SVEVPHQDPGQGAIWPGELF
clone size: few; J gene: TRBJ1-2; V gene: TRBV7-2; CDR3 protein: ASSSLGYGYT
clone size: NA; J gene: TRBJ2-1; V gene: TRBV12-3/TRBV12-4; CDR3 protein: ASILQGLAGNNEQF
clone size: NA; J gene: TRBJ1-1; V gene: TRBV29-1; CDR3 protein: SVTRGTGTEAF
clone size: few; J gene: TRBJ2-1; V gene: TRBV4-3; CDR3 protein: ASSQDGGPRSYNEQF
clone size: NA; J gene: TRBJ1-1; V gene: TRBV20-1; CDR3 protein: SARVTGGTEAF
clone size: few; J gene: TRBJ1-6; V gene: TRBV12-3/TRBV12-4; CDR3 protein: ASSNIYGGQRASPLH
clone size: NA; J gene: TRBJ2-1; V gene: TRBV7-8; CDR3 protein: ASSLRRQGDNEQF
clone size: many; J gene: TRBJ1-5; V gene: TRBV5-1; CDR3 protein: ASSVGTGYNQPQH
clone size: NA; J gene: TRBJ1-4; V gene: TRBV5-1; CDR3 protein: ASSLGVNEKLF
clone size: NA; J gene: TRBJ2-3; V gene: TRBV10-1; CDR3 protein: ASSEAATSTDTQY
clone size: NA; J gene: TRBJ1-2; V gene: TRBV7-2; CDR3 protein: ASSTTGGPYGYT
clone size: NA; J gene: TRBJ2-2; V gene: TRBV12-3/TRBV12-4; CDR3 protein: ASSLQGAGELF